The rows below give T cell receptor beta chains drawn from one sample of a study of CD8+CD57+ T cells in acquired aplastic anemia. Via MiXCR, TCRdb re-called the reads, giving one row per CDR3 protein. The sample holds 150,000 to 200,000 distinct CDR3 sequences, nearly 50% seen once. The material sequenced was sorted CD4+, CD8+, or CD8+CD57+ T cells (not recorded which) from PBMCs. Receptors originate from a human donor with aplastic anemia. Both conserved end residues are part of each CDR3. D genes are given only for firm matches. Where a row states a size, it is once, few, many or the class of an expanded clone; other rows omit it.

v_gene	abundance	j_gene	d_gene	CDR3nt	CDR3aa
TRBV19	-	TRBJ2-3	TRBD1	TGTGCCAGTAGTTGGGGGACAGGGGGCGCGGGCGGTACGCAGTATTTT	CASSWGTGGAGGTQYF
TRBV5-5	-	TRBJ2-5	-	TGTGCCAGCAGCTCGAAAGCGGGCTCCGGACAAGAGACCCAGTACTTC	CASSSKAGSGQETQYF
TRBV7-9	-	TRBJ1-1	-	TGTGCCAGCAGCCTTACCCAGGCCACTGAAGCTTTCTTT	CASSLTQATEAFF
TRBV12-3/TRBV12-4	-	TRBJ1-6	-	TGTGCCAGCAGTTTTGATAATTCACCCCTCCACTTT	CASSFDNSPLHF
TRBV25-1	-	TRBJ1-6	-	TGTGCCAGCAGGCCCCTGGGAAATTCACCCCTCCACTTT	CASRPLGNSPLHF
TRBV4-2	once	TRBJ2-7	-	TGTGCCAGCAGCCAGCAGACGAAATCCTACGAGCAGTACTTC	CASSQQTKSYEQYF
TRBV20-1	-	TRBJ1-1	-	TGCAGTGCTAGAGAAGGGACGGGGATGAACACTGAAGCTTTCTTT	CSAREGTGMNTEAFF
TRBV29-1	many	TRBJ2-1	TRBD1	TGCAGCGTTGAAGACAACAGGGGGCTTATCAATGAGCAGTTCTTC	CSVEDNRGLINEQFF
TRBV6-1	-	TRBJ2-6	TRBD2	TGTGCCAGCAGCCCTTCTCTAGCGGGGCTCTCTGGGGCCAACGTCCTGACTTTC	CASSPSLAGLSGANVLTF
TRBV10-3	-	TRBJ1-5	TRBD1	TGTGCCATCAGTGATGTGACAGGGTCTCAGCCCCAGCATTTT	CAISDVTGSQPQHF
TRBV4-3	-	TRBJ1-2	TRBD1	TGCGCCAGCAGCCAAGTTGGGGACAGGGGGCGCGACTATGGCTACACCTTC	CASSQVGDRGRDYGYTF
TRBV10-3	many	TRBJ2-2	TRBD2	TGTGCCATCAGTGAGTCGGAATTAGCGGGAGAGGAGCTGTTTTTT	CAISESELAGEELFF
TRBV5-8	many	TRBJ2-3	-	TGTGCCAGCAGCTTGCCAGGGAGCACAGATACGCAGTATTTT	CASSLPGSTDTQYF
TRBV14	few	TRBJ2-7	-	TGTGCCAGCAGCCAAGATCCCTCATACGGCGAGCAGTACTTC	CASSQDPSYGEQYF
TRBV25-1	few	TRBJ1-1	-	TGTGCCAGCAGTGAATGGGATAAGACCACTGAAGCTTTCTTT	CASSEWDKTTEAFF
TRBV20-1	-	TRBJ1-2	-	TGCAGTGCTAGGAGTCTTGACAGGCACAATACCTTC	CSARSLDRHNTF
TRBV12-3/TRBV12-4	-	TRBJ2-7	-	TGTGCCAGCAGCGTGAGGGGAGTATCCGGCGAGCAGTACTTC	CASSVRGVSGEQYF
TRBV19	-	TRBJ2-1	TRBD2	TGTGCCAGTACTCAGGCGGGACTAGCGTCCACATCCTACAATGAGCAGTTCTTC	CASTQAGLASTSYNEQFF
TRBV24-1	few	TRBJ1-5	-	TGTGCCACCAGGGGGGAGGGCAATCAGCCCCAGCATTTT	CATRGEGNQPQHF
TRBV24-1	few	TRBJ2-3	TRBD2	TGTGCCACCAGTGATCCCGGGACTAGCGGGATAACAGATACGCAGTATTTT	CATSDPGTSGITDTQYF
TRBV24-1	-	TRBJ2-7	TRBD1	TGTGCCACCAGTGATTTGAAGGGACAGGGTGCCTACGAGCAGTACTTC	CATSDLKGQGAYEQYF